This T cell receptor beta chain was identified in a study of T cell changes during pregnancy in multiple sclerosis. Assay used: immunoSEQ multiplex PCR; TCRdb lists only in-frame clones, some missing. This table holds some 74,000 clones, 92% found once. V shed 1 base and J shed 2 bases, with 18 bases lying between them. The CDR3 consists of 17 residues. Germline V gene lookup returns CDR1 LNHDA and CDR2 SQIVND (reference sequence). The clonotype was recovered from a female donor with multiple sclerosis, enrolled in a pregnancy study. The gene calls are TRBV19 and TRBJ2-7, with D perhaps TRBD1 (6 bases). The source was peripheral blood, collected before pregnancy. DNA for the CDR3: TGTGCCAGTAGTATAGTAGAGCCGACAGGTCGGGCCTACGAGCAGTACTTC. Translation gives CASSIVEPTGRAYEQYF.